The rows below give T cell receptor beta chains drawn from one sample of a study of molecular identifiers for immune sequencing clone quantification. MiXCR, run by TCRdb on the PCR reads, gives a single entry per CDR3 protein. The data show approximately 590,000 distinct CDR3 sequences, with about 25% seen just once and 0.78% held by the top ten. Sequenced: naive CD8+ T cells from blood, with Jurkat cell RNA spiked in. The origin of the receptors is a human donor in good health. Some libraries in this study had Jurkat cell RNA spiked in. Each CDR3 is given with its conserved first and last residue. A D gene is named only where the DNA matches it firmly. Where a row states a size, it is once, few, many or the class of an expanded clone; other rows omit it.

>TRBV20-1|NA|TRBJ2-2|NA
CSARRQAGELLF
TGCAGTGCTAGAAGACAGGCCGGGGAGCTGTTATTT
>TRBV6-2/TRBV6-3|TRBD1|TRBJ1-6|NA
CASSLTGLRSPLHF
TGTGCCAGCAGTTTGACAGGGTTGAGGTCACCCCTCCACTTT
>TRBV27|TRBD1|TRBJ2-3|NA
CASSLFGTGEDTQYF
TGTGCCAGCAGTTTATTCGGGACAGGTGAAGATACGCAGTATTTT
>TRBV6-2/TRBV6-3|TRBD1|TRBJ1-1|few
CASSGTGAGAEAFF
TGTGCCAGCAGCGGGACAGGGGCTGGCGCTGAAGCTTTCTTT
>TRBV30|NA|TRBJ2-7|few
CAWSVLGAGEQYF
TGTGCCTGGAGTGTTCTCGGGGCTGGGGAGCAGTACTTC
>TRBV27|NA|TRBJ2-5|NA
CASSLSRGGETQYF
TGTGCCAGCAGTTTGAGCAGGGGCGGTGAGACCCAGTACTTC
>TRBV2|TRBD2|TRBJ2-2|few
CASTRGLAGGPGELFF
TGTGCCAGCACTCGGGGACTAGCGGGAGGTCCCGGGGAGCTGTTTTTT
>TRBV19|TRBD2|TRBJ2-1|NA
CASSIPTSWSYNEQFF
TGTGCCAGTAGTATCCCGACTAGCTGGTCCTACAATGAGCAGTTCTTC
>TRBV19|TRBD1|TRBJ2-7|few
CASAAGQGARYEQYF
TGTGCCAGCGCCGCCGGTCAGGGGGCCCGATACGAGCAGTACTTC
>TRBV7-9|NA|TRBJ1-1|many
CASLREPNTEAFF
TGTGCCAGTCTGAGGGAACCGAACACTGAAGCTTTCTTT
>TRBV12-3/TRBV12-4|NA|TRBJ1-1|few
CASSPVWVGNTEAFF
TGTGCCAGCAGTCCAGTGTGGGTAGGGAACACTGAAGCTTTCTTT
>TRBV6-6|NA|TRBJ1-1|few
CASTPLWGNTEAFF
TGTGCCAGCACCCCCCTCTGGGGGAACACTGAAGCTTTCTTT
>TRBV12-3/TRBV12-4|TRBD2|TRBJ2-5|NA
CASSLEELAVQETQYF
TGTGCCAGCAGTTTAGAGGAACTAGCGGTACAAGAGACCCAGTACTTC
>TRBV4-1|NA|TRBJ2-4|NA
CASSFEPGRHAKNIQYF
TGCGCCAGCAGCTTTGAACCGGGAAGGCACGCCAAAAACATTCAGTACTTC
>TRBV20-1|NA|TRBJ2-7|many
CSARGLQLYEQYF
TGCAGTGCTAGAGGTCTCCAGCTCTACGAGCAGTACTTC
>TRBV19|NA|TRBJ1-5|many
CASSRSSLQPQHF
TGTGCCAGTAGTAGGAGCAGCCTGCAGCCCCAGCATTTT
>TRBV15|NA|TRBJ2-3|few
CATSPSREDTQYF
TGTGCCACCAGCCCGAGTAGGGAGGATACGCAGTATTTT
>TRBV29-1|NA|TRBJ2-7|few
CSVEGLLHGTYEQYF
TGCAGCGTTGAAGGATTATTACATGGTACCTACGAGCAGTACTTC
>TRBV15|NA|TRBJ2-7|NA
CATAETKGTYEQYF
TGTGCCACCGCGGAGACAAAGGGTACCTACGAGCAGTACTTC
>TRBV27|NA|TRBJ1-1|few
CASTSGPEAFF
TGTGCCAGCACCTCCGGGCCTGAAGCTTTCTTT
>TRBV28|NA|TRBJ2-7|NA
CASSFRQNWDSGNEQYF
TGTGCCAGCAGTTTTCGACAGAACTGGGATTCGGGGAACGAGCAGTACTTC
>TRBV19|TRBD2|TRBJ2-5|NA
CASSISSGGALGETQYF
TGTGCCAGTAGTATATCCAGCGGGGGGGCCCTCGGAGAGACCCAGTACTTC
>TRBV4-1|NA|TRBJ1-5|many
CASSQVLGQFNQPQHF
TGCGCCAGCAGCCAAGTCCTTGGACAGTTCAATCAGCCCCAGCATTTT
>TRBV7-9|NA|TRBJ2-7|many
CASSSAGTPTYEQYF
TGTGCCAGCAGCTCAGCCGGGACACCTACCTACGAGCAGTACTTC
>TRBV4-3|TRBD2|TRBJ2-1|few
CASSQEWGGYNEQFF
TGCGCCAGCAGCCAAGAGTGGGGGGGGTACAATGAGCAGTTCTTC
>TRBV7-2|TRBD2|TRBJ2-1|many
CASSPVVAGGLSSYNEQFF
TGTGCCAGCAGCCCCGTGGTAGCGGGGGGACTAAGCTCCTACAATGAGCAGTTCTTC
>TRBV6-5|NA|TRBJ1-5|few
CASSPGGGDNQPQHF
TGTGCCAGCAGCCCTGGGGGGGGAGACAATCAGCCCCAGCATTTT
>TRBV2|TRBD2|TRBJ2-1|NA
CASTPPGLAGVSVSEQFF
TGTGCCAGCACCCCCCCGGGACTAGCGGGAGTTAGCGTGTCGGAGCAGTTCTTC
>TRBV20-1|TRBD1|TRBJ2-7|few
CSASGIGQGAGEQYF
TGCAGTGCTAGTGGCATTGGGCAGGGGGCCGGCGAGCAGTACTTC
>TRBV7-9|TRBD1|TRBJ2-5|few
CASSSFTSGQGKETQYF
TGTGCCAGCAGCTCCTTTACCTCGGGACAGGGGAAAGAGACCCAGTACTTC
>TRBV4-1|NA|TRBJ2-6|many
CASSPNPSGANVLTF
TGCGCCAGCAGCCCCAACCCCTCTGGGGCCAACGTCCTGACTTTC
>TRBV28|TRBD1|TRBJ2-7|few
CASTQPGTGGPYEQYF
TGTGCCAGCACCCAACCGGGGACAGGGGGTCCCTACGAGCAGTACTTC
>TRBV28|NA|TRBJ2-7|NA
CASSFGHSYEQYF
TGTGCCAGCAGTTTCGGACATTCCTACGAGCAGTACTTC
>TRBV4-3|TRBD1|TRBJ2-7|many
CASSQEVTGAYEQYF
TGCGCCAGCAGCCAAGAAGTGACAGGGGCCTACGAGCAGTACTTC
>TRBV28|NA|TRBJ2-6|many
CASRTTLTRTDGANVLTF
TGTGCCAGCAGAACAACGTTGACAAGGACTGATGGGGCCAACGTCCTGACTTTC
>TRBV9|NA|TRBJ2-7|NA
CASSPLDSGFYEQYF
TGTGCCAGCAGCCCCCTAGATAGCGGATTCTACGAGCAGTACTTC
>TRBV27|TRBD1|TRBJ1-1|NA
CASSPVGTGADTEAFF
TGTGCCAGCAGCCCCGTAGGGACAGGGGCAGACACTGAAGCTTTCTTT
>TRBV12-3/TRBV12-4|TRBD1|TRBJ2-3|many
CASSLTGGGDTQYF
TGTGCCAGCAGCTTAACAGGGGGCGGCGATACGCAGTATTTT
>TRBV20-1|TRBD2|TRBJ2-5|few
CSARDKRDYLQETQYF
TGCAGTGCTAGAGATAAGAGGGACTATCTACAAGAGACCCAGTACTTC
>TRBV30|TRBD2|TRBJ2-7|few
CAWSGGPHEQYF
TGTGCCTGGTCGGGGGGGCCCCACGAGCAGTACTTC
>TRBV7-6|TRBD2|TRBJ2-5|many
CASSLASGGPAAQYF
TGTGCCAGCAGCTTAGCTAGCGGGGGACCCGCGGCCCAGTACTTC
>TRBV7-6|NA|TRBJ1-5|NA
CAFAQSHQPQHF
TGTGCCTTCGCACAGTCCCATCAGCCCCAGCATTTT
>TRBV4-1|NA|TRBJ1-1|many
CASSQEQMNTEAFF
TGCGCCAGCAGCCAAGAACAGATGAACACTGAAGCTTTCTTT
>TRBV12-3/TRBV12-4|NA|TRBJ1-5|many
CASRDSAGPQHF
TGTGCCAGCAGGGACAGCGCCGGGCCCCAGCATTTT
>TRBV20-1|NA|TRBJ2-7|many
CSARDPGASSYEQYF
TGCAGTGCTAGAGATCCCGGGGCTAGCTCCTACGAGCAGTACTTC
>TRBV4-3|TRBD1|TRBJ2-7|few
CASSQDRGIPYEQYF
TGCGCCAGCAGCCAGGACAGGGGGATCCCCTACGAGCAGTACTTC
>TRBV20-1|NA|TRBJ1-6|NA
CSAREATDYNSPLHF
TGCAGTGCTAGGGAGGCGACAGATTATAATTCACCCCTCCACTTT